This entry lists 23 T cell receptor beta chains sequenced from one sample in a study of T cell responses to AZD1222 COVID-19 vaccine. TCRdb keeps only in-frame clones here, not all; method: immunoSEQ multiplex PCR. Counted here are approximately 120,000 clones, 89% occurring once; the ten biggest clones make up roughly 1.6%. This sample comprised peripheral blood, obtained on day 0 of AZD1222 vaccination. All receptors derive from an adult in good health.

The rearrangement links TRBV27 to TRBJ2-7; 9 nucleotides align to TRBD2. The trim removed 3 bases at V and 2 bases at J, leaving 8 bases unmatched. The CDR3 runs to 16 residues. The V gene's germline CDR1 is MNHEY and CDR2 SMNVEV (reference sequence). CDR3: CASSLLAGTLPYEQYF. The CDR3 DNA follows: TGTGCCAGCAGTTTGCTAGCGGGAACCCTACCCTACGAGCAGTACTTC.

This chain links TRBV4-3 with TRBJ1-5; D is undetermined. V shed 5 bases and J shed 4 bases, with 9 bases lying between them. CDR1 and CDR2 from the germline V gene are LGHNA and YSLEER. The CDR3 runs 13 residues. The CDR3 sequence is CASSFIRNQPQHF. Written as DNA, the CDR3 is TGCGCCAGCAGCTTCATAAGGAATCAGCCCCAGCATTTT.

The chain combines TRBV4-1 with TRBJ2-1, with 8 bases matching TRBD2. CDR3 length: 17 amino acids. J gave up 8 bases and V 0 bases, and 12 bases lay outside the gene matches. Germline values: CDR1 MGHRA, CDR2 YSYEKL. The chain's CDR3 is CASSQDLGLGLSYEQFF. The CDR3 nucleotides read TGCGCCAGCAGCCAAGATCTGGGACTAGGGCTGTCGTATGAGCAGTTCTTC.

The chain carries TRBV19 and TRBJ1-1; 7 nucleotides line up with TRBD1. The CDR3 is made up of 17 amino acids. CDR1 and CDR2 (germline): LNHDA, SQIVND (reference sequence). The J segment lost 4 bases and the V segment lost 2 bases, leaving 13 bases of the junction unmatched. The CDR3 bases are TGTGCCAGTAGTATAAACGGGTACAGGGGAGGGGGCACTGAAGCTTTCTTT. It translates to CASSINGYRGGGTEAFF.

The rearrangement uses TRBV7-9 and TRBJ2-7, with D perhaps matching TRBD2 (6 bases). V lost 5 bases to trimming and J lost 0 bases, with 11 bases between them. The germline CDR1 and CDR2 sequences are SEHNR and FQNEAQ (reference sequence). The CDR3 totals 14 residues. The CDR3 spells CASSRGISSYEQYF. The DNA for the CDR3 is TGTGCCAGCAGCCGCGGGATCTCCTCCTACGAGCAGTACTTC. The full variable domain, its missing parts supplied by reference TRBV7-9 and TRBJ2-7, is DTGVSQNPRHKITKRGQNVTFRCDPISEHNRLYWYRQTLGQGPEFLTYFQNEAQLEKSRLLSDRFSAERPKGSFSTLEIQRTEQGDSAMYLCASSRGISSYEQYFGPGTRLTVT.

The chain carries TRBV7-8 and TRBJ2-2; possibly TRBD2 for D (5 bases). The V end lost 2 bases, the J end lost 2 bases, and 12 bases lay between the germline ends. CDR3 length equals 16 residues. Germline V gene lookup returns CDR1 SGHVS and CDR2 FQNEAQ. The CDR3 sequence is CASSLWTGSNTGELFF. Here the CDR3 DNA reads TGTGCCAGCAGCTTATGGACGGGATCCAACACCGGGGAGCTGTTTTTT.

This clone was recorded a few times. The gene calls are TRBV19 and TRBJ2-7; tentative D call: TRBD2 (7 bases). This CDR3 spans 15 amino acids. Between the trimmed V and J ends, which lost 8 bases and 5 bases, there was a span of 22 bases. Germline loops: CDR1 LNHDA, CDR2 SQIVND (reference sequence). The CDR3 is CASAGGDTLDHEQYF. The DNA of the CDR3 is TGTGCCAGTGCTGGGGGGGACACCCTCGACCACGAGCAGTACTTC. Looking up the rest from reference TRBV19 and TRBJ2-7 gives the full variable domain: DGGITQSPKYLFRKEGQNVTLSCEQNLNHDAMYWYRQDPGQGLRLIYYSQIVNDFQKGDIAEGYSVSREKKESFPLTVTSAQKNPTAFYLCASAGGDTLDHEQYFGPGTRLTVT.

This chain uses TRBV5-1 with TRBJ2-2, with TRBD1 identical over 11 bases. Unmatched junction bases numbered 13, after V lost 4 bases and J lost 5 bases. Germline V CDR1 and CDR2: SGHRS, YFSETQ. The CDR3 has 18 amino acids. CDR3 DNA sequence: TGCGCCAGCAGCAGAGGGACAGGGGGTTATGTGAGGACCGGGGAGCTGTTTTTT. It is translated as CASSRGTGGYVRTGELFF.

The V and J genes are TRBV5-1 and TRBJ2-1, with 9 bases that match TRBD1. The germline V gene encodes CDR1 SGHRS and CDR2 YFSETQ. V trimming: 2 bases; J trimming: 4 bases; junction bases outside the gene matches: 4. This CDR3 has 15 amino acids. This chain's CDR3 is CASSFNRGLYNEQFF. In DNA, the CDR3 is TGCGCCAGCAGCTTTAACAGGGGGCTGTACAATGAGCAGTTCTTC.

The rearrangement uses TRBV11-2 and TRBJ1-2; 7 positions agree with TRBD1. With V trimmed by 4 bases and J by 5 bases, 13 bases remained unmatched. Germline values: CDR1 SGHAT, CDR2 FQNNGV. This CDR3 contains 16 residues. The DNA for the CDR3 is TGTGCCAGCAGCTCCAATCGACAGGGTCGTAGGTATGGCTACACCTTC. Translated: CASSSNRQGRRYGYTF.

This clone was found a few times. The gene calls are TRBV6-2 or TRBV6-3 and TRBJ2-1; no firm D call. V lost 2 bases, J lost 0 bases, and 5 bases lay in between. Germline V gene data show CDR1 as MNHEY and CDR2 as SVGEGT. The CDR3 contains 14 residues. The CDR3 region is CASSYKSSYNEQFF. The CDR3 DNA follows: TGTGCCAGCAGTTACAAAAGCTCCTACAATGAGCAGTTCTTC.

J is TRBJ1-1 and V is TRBV5-1, with D tentatively TRBD1 (5 bases). The CDR3 length is 16 residues. V lost 0 bases to trimming and J lost 4 bases, with 16 bases between them. The germline gives CDR1 SGHRS, CDR2 YFSETQ. This CDR3 reads CASSLASGQLITEAFF. CDR3 in DNA: TGCGCCAGCAGCTTGGCCTCGGGGCAGTTGATCACTGAAGCTTTCTTT. The full variable domain, completed using reference TRBV5-1 and TRBJ1-1, is KAGVTQTPRYLIKTRGQQVTLSCSPISGHRSVSWYQQTPGQGLQFLFEYFSETQRNKGNFPGRFSGRQFSNSRSEMNVSTLELGDSALYLCASSLASGQLITEAFFGQGTRLTVV.

The V gene is TRBV5-4, the J gene TRBJ2-5; no definite D call. The V gene lost 0 bases and the J gene lost 3 bases, with 3 bases spanning the gap. The CDR3 contains 12 residues. Germline V gene data show CDR1 as SGHNT and CDR2 as YYREEE (reference sequence). The CDR3 nucleotides are TGTGCCAGCAGCTTGGATAAAGAGACCCAGTACTTC. This codes for CASSLDKETQYF.

The CDR3 protein is CASSSAGRNEQYF. DNA for the CDR3: TGTGCCAGCAGCAGCGCGGGTAGGAACGAGCAGTACTTC. The chain joins TRBV7-9 to TRBJ2-7; a weak D match, TRBD2 (5 bases). The CDR3 consists of 13 residues. Germline loops: CDR1 SEHNR, CDR2 FQNEAQ (reference sequence). Trimming left V 5 bases short and J 5 bases short, with 13 bases between.

The V call is TRBV9, the J call TRBJ2-6; unclear D gene. Trimming took off 3 bases at V and 4 bases at J, with 8 bases between the two ends. CDR1 and CDR2 (germline): SGDLS, YYNGEE. This CDR3 has 14 amino acids. The CDR3 here is CASSASGGANVLTF. The DNA for the CDR3 is TGTGCCAGCAGCGCCTCTGGGGGGGCCAACGTCCTGACTTTC.

This rearrangement joins TRBV7-2 to TRBJ2-7; no reliable D call. The germline V gene has CDR1 SGHTA and CDR2 FQGNSA. This CDR3 region has 11 residues. V dropped 3 bases and J dropped 3 bases, with 3 bases sitting between them. The CDR3, as DNA: TGTGCCAGCAGCTTTCTCTACGAGCAGTACTTC. Translation gives CASSFLYEQYF. The full variable domain, with the rest looked up from reference TRBV7-2 and TRBJ2-7, is GAGVSQSPSNKVTEKGKDVELRCDPISGHTALYWYRQSLGQGLEFLIYFQGNSAPDKSGLPSDRFSAERTGGSVSTLTIQRTQQEDSAVYLCASSFLYEQYFGPGTRLTVT.

The chain has TRBV28 and TRBJ1-2; D remains unclear. This CDR3 has 14 residues. From germline, CDR1 is MDHEN and CDR2 SYDVKM. The V end lost 2 bases, the J end lost 4 bases, and 11 bases lay between the germline ends. CDR3 coding DNA: TGTGCCAGCAGTTTAGACCCGGCGACCTATGGCTACACCTTC. Translation gives CASSLDPATYGYTF.

This clone has more than one count but fewer than ten. The V call is TRBV6-1, the J call TRBJ2-2; 8 nucleotides align to TRBD1. The CDR3 is 17 amino acids. After removal of 1 base from V and 5 bases from J, the junction contained 9 bases not matched to a gene. Germline values: CDR1 MNHNS, CDR2 SASEGT. This chain's CDR3 is CASSEVAGGSTTGELFF. CDR3 sequence (DNA): TGTGCCAGCAGTGAAGTAGCAGGGGGCAGTACTACCGGGGAGCTGTTTTTT.

In its sample, this clone was seen once. This chain links TRBV9 with TRBJ2-3; TRBD2 might be the D (5 bases). Trimming removed 0 bases at V and 6 bases at J, with 14 bases between. This CDR3 contains 15 residues. CDR1 is SGDLS and CDR2 is YYNGEE in the germline V gene. DNA for the CDR3: TGTGCCAGCAGCGTAGCCAGCGGTACAATGGATACGCAGTATTTT. It specifies CASSVASGTMDTQYF. Drawing the rest from reference TRBV9 and TRBJ2-3, the complete variable domain is DSGVTQTPKHLITATGQRVTLRCSPRSGDLSVYWYQQSLDQGLQFLIQYYNGEERAKGNILERFSAQQFPDLHSELNLSSLELGDSALYFCASSVASGTMDTQYFGPGTRLTVL.

Worth noting for this clone: It differs at one base from a far larger clone, so likely a read error. J is TRBJ2-3 and V is TRBV2, with TRBD2 matching 7 bases. CDR1 is SNHLY, CDR2 FYNNEI, per germline. The CDR3 has 15 residues. With V trimmed by 3 bases and J by 0 bases, 3 bases remained unmatched. CDR3 in amino acids: CASSDSSGSTDTQYF. In DNA form, the CDR3 reads TGTGCCAGCAGTGACTCTAGCGGTAGCACAGATACGCAGTATTTT.

This chain joins TRBV27 and TRBJ2-7; tentative D call: TRBD2 (6 bases). This CDR3 has 12 amino acids. Germline-derived CDR1 and CDR2 are MNHEY and SMNVEV (reference sequence). The germline V and J ends were trimmed by 5 bases and 9 bases, with 14 bases remaining between them. CDR3 DNA sequence: TGTGCCAGCAGTCCGGACTATTACATGCAGTACTTC. Translating it yields CASSPDYYMQYF.

J is TRBJ1-4 and V is TRBV10-2, with 10 bases identical to TRBD1. J gave up 7 bases and V 5 bases, and 19 bases lay outside the gene matches. The CDR3 spans 19 residues. The germline V gene encodes CDR1 WSHSY and CDR2 SAAADI. CDR3 nucleotide sequence: TGCGCCAGCAGTCCCTTTCCGGGACAGGGGTTGATGTGGGGTGAAAAACTGTTTTTT. Encoded protein: CASSPFPGQGLMWGEKLFF.

The CDR3 is CASSLAIRTGNYGYTF. For the CDR3, the DNA is TGTGCCAGCAGCTTAGCGATTCGGACTGGTAACTATGGCTACACCTTC. The chain employs TRBV7-2 and TRBJ1-2, with D unresolved. CDR1 is SGHTA and CDR2 is FQGNSA in the germline V gene. The CDR3 loop spans 16 amino acids. The V gene lost 0 bases and the J gene lost 1 base, with 12 bases spanning the gap.